Only a few counts were recorded for the clone carrying this T cell receptor (beta chain). As yet, its antigen is unknown. 5'RACE template switching produced TCR cDNA carrying a universal primer site and UMIs. TCRdb independently ran MiXCR on the 5' RACE reads; one entry per CDR3 protein. The sample records around 110,000 distinct CDR3 sequences, 8% to 9.5% being singletons. The source of the sample is a study of T cells after yellow fever vaccination. Findings and limits, study-wide: Few clonotypes appeared in both CD4 and CD8 compartments. The study re-detected most primary-vaccination clones after the booster (96% CD4, approximately 88% CD8).

Germline-derived CDR1 and CDR2 are MDHEN and SYDVKM. This CDR3 spans 13 amino acids. Trimming at V came to 6 bases and at J to 8 bases, leaving 6 bases not matched to a gene. The sequenced sample was CD8+ T cells sorted from PBMCs, obtained 45 days after the yellow fever booster vaccination. J is TRBJ1-4 and V is TRBV28, with 7 bases fitting TRBD1. The origin of this receptor is a man aged 25 to 40 who received the YFV17D yellow fever vaccine. CDR3 coding DNA: TGTGCCAGCAGCACAGGGGTCTGGGAAAAACTGTTTTTT. Translation gives CASSTGVWEKLFF.